This is a list of T cell receptor beta chains from one sample in a study of CD8 T cells in Susac syndrome. TCRdb re-called the immunoSEQ multiplex PCR reads through MiXCR, storing one row per CDR3 protein. Here the sample spans about 400,000 distinct CDR3 sequences, approximately 85% being singletons. Sequences were obtained from CD8+ T cells from PBMCs. Receptor source: a human donor with multiple sclerosis. The conserved cysteine and the conserved F or W are not part of the CDR3 here.

j_call | v_call | cdr3_aa
TRBJ2-7 | TRBV20-1 | SAPTERGRFSEQY
TRBJ1-5 | TRBV27 | ASRQTGGNQPQH
TRBJ2-1 | TRBV28 | ASSFGLTSVHEQF
TRBJ2-3 | TRBV27 | ASSPNSGRAEDTQY
TRBJ2-7 | TRBV20-1 | SAGETSGETYEQY
TRBJ2-7 | TRBV20-1 | SAREAGGSYEQY
TRBJ1-1 | TRBV4-1 | ASSQTGGGTEAF
TRBJ2-7 | TRBV28 | ATFGTSGRPYEQY
TRBJ1-1 | TRBV4-1 | ASSHTPGGTEAF
TRBJ2-7 | TRBV6-6 | ASKNGGVDEQY
TRBJ1-5 | TRBV24-1 | ATTMRGGFSNQPQH
TRBJ2-1 | TRBV10-3 | AISAPDRDLAYNEQF
TRBJ2-5 | TRBV21-1 | ASSKGEGLAGVWKETQY
TRBJ1-5 | TRBV12-5 | ASGLVLGGNQPQH
TRBJ2-3 | TRBV27 | ASSLWVSSDTQY
TRBJ2-1 | TRBV5-4 | ASSPGGTGVGNEQF
TRBJ1-2 | TRBV30 | ACFVGRGNGYT
TRBJ2-3 | TRBV4-2 | ASSQVKGAETDTQY
TRBJ2-1 | TRBV6-1 | ASKWTIGDEQF
TRBJ2-1 | TRBV27 | ASSSIAGGMVEQF
TRBJ2-4 | TRBV11-2 | ASSSPGQKNIQY
TRBJ1-1 | TRBV5-1 | ASSPQAGNTEAF
TRBJ1-5 | TRBV19 | ASTPGQVDQPQH
TRBJ1-1 | TRBV6-5 | ASSYSWGGRGSEAF
TRBJ2-1 | TRBV30 | AWSAQRGYNEQF
TRBJ1-5 | TRBV6-5 | ASSLRFNQPQH
TRBJ1-2 | TRBV5-6 | ASSRGQGNYGYT
TRBJ2-7 | TRBV5-1 | ASSPGTHNAYEQY
TRBJ1-5 | TRBV9 | ASSLREMGSIGDGGPQH
TRBJ2-3 | TRBV27 | ASSLSWRLDNTDTQY
TRBJ2-1 | TRBV7-9 | ASSSLNLSSHAEQF
TRBJ1-1 | TRBV30 | AWAEVGILNTEAF
TRBJ2-7 | TRBV30 | AWGQISYEQY
TRBJ1-2 | TRBV5-1 | ASSYGVQGIYGYT
TRBJ2-3 | TRBV5-4 | ASSLVVAGGDTQY
TRBJ1-1 | TRBV7-9 | ASGLGEAF
TRBJ2-3 | TRBV9 | ASSVGGTDTQY
TRBJ2-1 | TRBV27 | ASSLSGISYNEQF
TRBJ2-2 | TRBV5-1 | ASSLLTANTGELF
TRBJ1-5 | TRBV23-1 | ASGLPGQKSNQPQH
TRBJ2-3 | TRBV5-1 | ASSLGLAGDLGADTQY
TRBJ1-6 | TRBV30 | AWTGDKSSNSPLH
TRBJ1-2 | TRBV19 | ASSFGGPGYT
TRBJ2-5 | TRBV3-1 | ASSPPRVAKETQY